This T cell receptor (beta chain) is drawn from a study of blood T cells in healthy people across ages. Through a sample-barcoded 5' primer and a J-beta primer mix, a second PCR was run for about 6 to 12 cycles. TCRdb reprocessed the 5' RACE reads via MiXCR and lists one record per CDR3 protein. Of about 640,000 distinct CDR3 sequences listed, approximately 30% are singletons. Broader study findings: Expanded clonotype changes were possibly confounded by unknown donor CMV status. Older individuals had lower TCR beta diversity per million T cells (the decline was roughly linear).

This clonotype was observed a single time. The antigen remains undetermined. Given a much more abundant clone one base away, this may be a read error. Trimming shortened V by 2 bases and J by 7 bases, and 16 bases separated the two germline ends. This CDR3 is built from 14 residues. Germline V gives CDR1 SGDLS, CDR2 YYNGEE. Sequencing used blood. The rearrangement joins TRBV9 to TRBJ2-7; D ambiguous. This receptor was obtained from a woman older than 75 in good health. The CDR3 protein is CASSVGVRYNEQYF. For the CDR3, the DNA is TGTGCCAGCAGCGTTGGGGTACGCTACAATGAGCAGTACTTC.